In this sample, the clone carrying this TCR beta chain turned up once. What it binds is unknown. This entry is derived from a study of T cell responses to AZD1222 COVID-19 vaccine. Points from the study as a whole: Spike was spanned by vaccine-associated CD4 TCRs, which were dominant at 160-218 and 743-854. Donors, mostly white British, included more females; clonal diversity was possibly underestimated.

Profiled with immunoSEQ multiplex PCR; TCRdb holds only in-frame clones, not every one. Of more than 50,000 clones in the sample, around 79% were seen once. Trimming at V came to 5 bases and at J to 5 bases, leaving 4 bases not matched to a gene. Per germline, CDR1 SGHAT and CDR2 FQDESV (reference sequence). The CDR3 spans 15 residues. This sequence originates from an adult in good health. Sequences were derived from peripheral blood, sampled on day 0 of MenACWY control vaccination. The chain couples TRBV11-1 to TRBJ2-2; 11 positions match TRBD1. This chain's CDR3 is CASSLGQGVTGELFF. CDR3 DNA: TGTGCCAGCAGCCTGGGACAGGGGGTAACCGGGGAGCTGTTTTTT.